This TCR beta chain came from a study of blood T cell repertoires in COVID-19. TCRdb's table, derived via immunoSEQ multiplex PCR, lists solely in-frame clones and lacks some. Of 160,000 or so clones listed, 75% to 85% are singletons. CDR1 is MDHEN and CDR2 is SYDVKM in the germline V gene. The CDR3 extends over 13 amino acids. Deletions cut 8 bases from V and 0 bases from J, with 11 bases between. The TCR sequence derives from a man aged 55 to 69 with acute or convalescent COVID-19. The sequenced sample was peripheral blood. This chain joins TRBV28 and TRBJ2-7; D ambiguous. CDR3: CASRQDSSYEQYF. In nucleotides, the CDR3 is TGTGCCAGCCGGCAGGATAGCTCCTACGAGCAGTACTTC.